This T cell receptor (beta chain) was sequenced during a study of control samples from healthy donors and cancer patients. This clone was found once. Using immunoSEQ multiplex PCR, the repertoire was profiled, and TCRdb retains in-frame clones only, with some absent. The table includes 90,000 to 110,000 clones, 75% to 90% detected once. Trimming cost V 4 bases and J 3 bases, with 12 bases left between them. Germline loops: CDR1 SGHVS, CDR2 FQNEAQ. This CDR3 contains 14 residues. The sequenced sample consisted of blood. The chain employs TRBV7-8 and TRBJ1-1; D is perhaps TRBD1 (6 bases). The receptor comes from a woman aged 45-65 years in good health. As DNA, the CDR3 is TGTGCCAGCAGCTACAGGGAGGATTACACTGAAGCTTTCTTT. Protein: CASSYREDYTEAFF.